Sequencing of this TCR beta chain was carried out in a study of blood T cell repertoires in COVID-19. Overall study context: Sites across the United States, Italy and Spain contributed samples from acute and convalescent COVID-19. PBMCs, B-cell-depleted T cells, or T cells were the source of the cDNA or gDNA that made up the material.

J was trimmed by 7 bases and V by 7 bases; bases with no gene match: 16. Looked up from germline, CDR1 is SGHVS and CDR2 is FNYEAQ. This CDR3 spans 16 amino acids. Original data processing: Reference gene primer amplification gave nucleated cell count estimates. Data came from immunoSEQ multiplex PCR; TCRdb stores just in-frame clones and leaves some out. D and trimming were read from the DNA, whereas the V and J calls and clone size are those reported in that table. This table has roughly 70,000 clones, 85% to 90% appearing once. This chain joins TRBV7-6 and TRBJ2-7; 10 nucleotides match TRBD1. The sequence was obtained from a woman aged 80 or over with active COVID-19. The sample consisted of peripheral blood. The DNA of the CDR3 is TGTGCCAGCACCAATACCGGACAGGGGGTAGGTCTGGAGCAGTACTTC. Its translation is CASTNTGQGVGLEQYF.